This T cell receptor (beta chain) was sequenced in a study of T cell responses to AZD1222 COVID-19 vaccine. Findings and limits, study-wide: Only six or seven AZD1222 recipients were seropositive at baseline.

Turning to this clone: Its antigen remains unknown.

Trimming stripped 1 base from V and 7 bases from J, with 8 bases between. The germline CDR1 and CDR2 sequences are SEHNR and FQNEAQ (reference sequence). The CDR3 runs 13 residues. Profiling relied on immunoSEQ multiplex PCR, and the TCRdb table lists in-frame clones only, not all of them. The sample contains about 120,000 clones, around 85% of which appear only once. This specimen consisted of peripheral blood, obtained on day 0 of AZD1222 vaccination. The rearrangement uses TRBV7-9 and TRBJ1-5, with D hard to call. The clonotype was recovered from an adult in good health. The CDR3 DNA reads TGTGCCAGCAGCTTAGAGGTCGACCAGCCCCAGCATTTT. It encodes CASSLEVDQPQHF.